This T cell receptor beta chain was observed in a study of blood T cell repertoires in COVID-19. The wider study: PBMCs, B-cell-depleted T cells, or T cells were the source of the cDNA or gDNA that made up the material.

V was pared by 1 base and J by 0 bases, with 4 bases of the junction left unmatched. There are 16 residues in the CDR3. Germline V lookup: CDR1 SGHTA, CDR2 FQGNSA. The data were produced by immunoSEQ multiplex PCR, yet TCRdb's version contains in-frame clones alone and is incomplete. The table lists 400,000 to 550,000 clones, 85% to 90% of them singletons, with over 4% in the top ten. The rearrangement links TRBV7-2 to TRBJ1-2, with 8 bases aligning to TRBD1. This sequence was found in a woman aged 30 to 39 with acute or convalescent COVID-19. Sequencing was carried out using peripheral blood. This CDR3 reads CASSLGGTGANYGYTF. CDR3 nucleotides: TGTGCCAGCAGCTTAGGGGGGACAGGAGCTAACTATGGCTACACCTTC.